This TCR beta chain is from a study of cytomegalovirus exposure and HLA in healthy donors. Study results and limitations: In a later analysis, V- and J-gene trimming of beta chains associated with a DCLRE1C missense variant, replicated independently. The study labeled more than 150 TCR beta chains cytomegalovirus-associated. Versus the 666-donor mean, an Asian-associated ancestry cluster reportedly showed fewer N-insertions in a later analysis.

V shed 4 bases and J shed 7 bases, with 20 bases lying between them. The CDR3 covers 17 residues. Germline V gives CDR1 LNHDA, CDR2 SQIVND (reference sequence). PCR primers comprised 60 Vbeta and 13 Jbeta primers. Assay: immunoSEQ multiplex PCR; the TCRdb copy retains only in-frame clones and omits some. Found here are 200,000 or so clones, 81% of them singletons; the top ten hold around 1.9%. This clone was observed a single time. The antigen remains undetermined. V is TRBV19 and J is TRBJ1-6, with D possibly matching TRBD1 (6 bases). Sequencing was done on a sample of PBMCs. The TCR originated in a woman in her late teens or twenties in good health and CMV-seropositive. DNA of the CDR3: TGTGCCAGTAGTACCCGAACAGGGTCCCCTAAGAATTCACCCCTCCACTTT. This gives the protein CASSTRTGSPKNSPLHF.